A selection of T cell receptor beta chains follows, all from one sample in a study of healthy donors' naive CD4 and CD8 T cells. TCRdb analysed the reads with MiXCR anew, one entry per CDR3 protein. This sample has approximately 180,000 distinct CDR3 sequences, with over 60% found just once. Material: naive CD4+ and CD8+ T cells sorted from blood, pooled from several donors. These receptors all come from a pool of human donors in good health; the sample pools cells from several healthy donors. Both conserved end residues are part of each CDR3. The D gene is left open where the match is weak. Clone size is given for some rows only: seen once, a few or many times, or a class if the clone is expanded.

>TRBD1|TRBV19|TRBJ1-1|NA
CASSGRDRGLQNTEAFF
TGTGCTAGTAGTGGCCGGGACAGGGGGCTTCAGAACACTGAAGCTTTCTTT
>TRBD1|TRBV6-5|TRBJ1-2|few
CASSYETGAISGYTF
TGTGCCAGCAGTTACGAAACAGGGGCTATCAGTGGCTACACCTTC
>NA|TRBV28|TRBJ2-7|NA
CASSFSGPGPYEQYF
TGTGCCAGCAGTTTTAGCGGTCCTGGGCCCTACGAGCAGTACTTC
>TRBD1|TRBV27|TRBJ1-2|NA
CASSPSRDREGGYTF
TGTGCCAGCAGTCCAAGCCGGGACAGAGAAGGCGGCTACACCTTC
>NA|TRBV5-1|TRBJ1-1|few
CASSSPRGEAFF
TGTGCCAGCAGCTCACCGAGGGGTGAAGCTTTCTTT
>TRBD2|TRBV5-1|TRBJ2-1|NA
CASSLTSEAYNEQFF
TGCGCCAGCAGCTTGACTAGCGAGGCTTACAATGAGCAGTTCTTC
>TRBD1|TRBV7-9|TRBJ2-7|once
CASSFRSGTGVNEQYF
TGTGCCAGCAGCTTTCGGTCCGGGACAGGAGTTAACGAGCAGTACTTC
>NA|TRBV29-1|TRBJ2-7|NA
CSVNTGMAYEQYF
TGCAGCGTCAATACAGGGATGGCCTACGAGCAGTACTTC
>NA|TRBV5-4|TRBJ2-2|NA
CASSSTSTGELFF
TGTGCCAGCAGCTCGACAAGCACCGGGGAGCTGTTTTTT
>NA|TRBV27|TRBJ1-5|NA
CASSLLGTRGVRDQPQHF
TGTGCCAGCAGTTTACTTGGGACTAGGGGGGTGAGGGATCAGCCCCAGCATTTT
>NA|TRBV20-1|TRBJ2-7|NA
CSARDPFSTEEQYF
TGCAGTGCTAGAGATCCCTTTTCTACAGAAGAGCAGTACTTC
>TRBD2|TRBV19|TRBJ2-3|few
CASSLLAASTDTQYF
TGTGCCAGTAGTCTCCTAGCGGCTAGCACAGATACGCAGTATTTT
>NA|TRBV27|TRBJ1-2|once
CASSPRQAPDYGYTF
TGTGCCAGCAGTCCCCGACAGGCCCCAGACTATGGCTACACCTTC
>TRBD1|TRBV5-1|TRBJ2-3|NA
CASSSQGTTDTQYF
TGCGCCAGCAGCTCACAGGGGACCACAGATACGCAGTATTTT
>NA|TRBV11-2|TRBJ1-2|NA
CASSLNLATGLNYGYTF
TGTGCCAGCAGCTTAAACCTGGCTACAGGCCTTAACTATGGCTACACCTTC
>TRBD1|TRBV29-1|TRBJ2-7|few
CSVYFSDRDSLPRGQYF
TGCAGCGTATACTTCAGCGACCGGGACAGTCTACCGAGAGGGCAGTACTTC
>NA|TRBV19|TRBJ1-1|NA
CASQLQGMNTEAFF
TGTGCCAGTCAGCTCCAGGGCATGAACACTGAAGCTTTCTTT
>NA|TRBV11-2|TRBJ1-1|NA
CATLEGMNTEAFF
TGTGCCACCCTCGAGGGGATGAACACTGAAGCTTTCTTT
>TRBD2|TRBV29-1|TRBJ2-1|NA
CSAISGSFYNEQFF
TGCAGCGCCATAAGCGGGAGCTTTTACAATGAGCAGTTCTTC
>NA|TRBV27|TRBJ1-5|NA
CASSLSKGQPQHF
TGTGCCAGCAGTTTATCGAAAGGCCAGCCCCAGCATTTT
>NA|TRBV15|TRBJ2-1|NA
CATSRGGILDNEQFF
TGTGCCACCAGCAGAGGTGGGATATTGGACAATGAGCAGTTCTTC
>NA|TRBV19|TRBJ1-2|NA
CASSITRQRYGYTF
TGTGCCAGTAGTATAACCCGACAGCGCTATGGCTACACCTTC
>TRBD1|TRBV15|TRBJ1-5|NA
CATSRQQGAMNQPQHF
TGTGCCACCAGCAGGCAACAGGGGGCGATGAATCAGCCCCAGCATTTT
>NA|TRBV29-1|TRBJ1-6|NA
CSVELSQGSPLHF
TGCAGCGTTGAACTCAGTCAAGGCTCACCCCTCCACTTT
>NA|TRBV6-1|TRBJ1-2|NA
CASSASDRIYYGYTF
TGTGCCAGCAGTGCGTCAGACAGAATTTACTATGGCTACACCTTC
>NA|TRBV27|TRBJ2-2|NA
CASSLRGTGELFF
TGTGCCAGCAGTTTACGGGGAACCGGGGAGCTGTTTTTT
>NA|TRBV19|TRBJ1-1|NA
CASSSPFMNTEAFF
TGTGCCAGTAGTTCGCCGTTTATGAACACTGAAGCTTTCTTT
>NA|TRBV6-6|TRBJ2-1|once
CASSEELPYNEQFF
TGTGCCAGCAGTGAAGAACTTCCCTACAATGAGCAGTTCTTC
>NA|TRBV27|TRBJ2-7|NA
CASSLGDRYEQYF
TGTGCCAGCAGTTTAGGGGACCGCTACGAGCAGTACTTC
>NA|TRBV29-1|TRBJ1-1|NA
CSAFGGWDTEAFF
TGCAGCGCCTTCGGAGGGTGGGACACTGAAGCTTTCTTT
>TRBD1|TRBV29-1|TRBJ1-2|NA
CSATGADYGYTF
TGCAGCGCGACAGGGGCGGACTATGGCTACACCTTC
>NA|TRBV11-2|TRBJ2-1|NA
CASSSVGGYNEQFF
TGTGCCAGCAGCTCGGTCGGGGGCTACAATGAGCAGTTCTTC
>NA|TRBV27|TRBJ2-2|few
CASSPKSMLYTGELFF
TGTGCCAGCAGCCCCAAAAGTATGTTGTACACCGGGGAGCTGTTTTTT
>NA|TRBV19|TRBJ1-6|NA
CASSESGVYNSPLHF
TGTGCCAGTAGTGAGTCGGGGGTCTATAATTCACCCCTCCACTTT
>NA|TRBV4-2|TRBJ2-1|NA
CASGQDRASGQGQFF
TGCGCCAGCGGCCAAGATAGGGCCTCTGGACAAGGGCAGTTCTTC
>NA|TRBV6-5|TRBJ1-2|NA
CASSYSEGKYGYTF
TGTGCCAGCAGTTACTCGGAGGGTAAATATGGCTACACCTTC
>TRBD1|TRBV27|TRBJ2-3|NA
CASSYTQIRTGPDTQYF
TGTGCCAGCAGTTACACCCAAATTCGGACAGGGCCAGATACGCAGTATTTT
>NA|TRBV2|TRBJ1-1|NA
CASTLRGLRSTEAFF
TGTGCCAGCACCCTAAGGGGTCTCCGGAGCACTGAAGCTTTCTTT
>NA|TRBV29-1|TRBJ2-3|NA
CSVPKGDTQYF
TGCAGCGTACCGAAGGGAGATACGCAGTATTTT
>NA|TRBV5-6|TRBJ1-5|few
CASSEGYNQPQHF
TGTGCCAGCAGTGAGGGCTATAATCAGCCCCAGCATTTT
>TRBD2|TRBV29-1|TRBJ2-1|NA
CSVEEAGGEQFF
TGCAGCGTTGAAGAGGCGGGAGGGGAACAGTTCTTC
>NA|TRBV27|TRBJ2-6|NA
CASSPNGVGVPGANVLTF
TGTGCCAGCAGTCCTAACGGTGTAGGGGTCCCTGGGGCCAACGTCCTGACTTTC
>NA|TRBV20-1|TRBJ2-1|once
CSAVLQRSYNEQFF
TGCAGTGCCGTACTCCAGCGGTCCTACAATGAGCAGTTCTTC
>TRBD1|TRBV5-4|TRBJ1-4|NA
CASSSRLQGVGEKLFF
TGTGCCAGCAGCTCGAGATTACAGGGGGTGGGCGAAAAACTGTTTTTT
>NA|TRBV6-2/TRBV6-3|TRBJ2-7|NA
CASSYSFTPYEQYF
TGTGCCAGCAGTTACTCCTTCACCCCATACGAGCAGTACTTC
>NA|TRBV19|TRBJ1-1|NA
CASSTYYQLSTSTGTEAFF
TGTGCCAGTAGTACCTATTACCAGCTCTCAACTAGCACGGGCACTGAAGCTTTCTTT
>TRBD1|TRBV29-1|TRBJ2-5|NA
CSVGPTGGQETQYF
TGCAGCGTTGGACCGACAGGGGGGCAAGAGACCCAGTACTTC
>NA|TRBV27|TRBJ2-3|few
CASSFGITDTQYF
TGTGCCAGCAGTTTTGGAATCACAGATACGCAGTATTTT
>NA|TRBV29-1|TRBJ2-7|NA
CSVEESYSYEQYF
TGCAGCGTTGAAGAGAGCTATTCCTACGAGCAGTACTTC
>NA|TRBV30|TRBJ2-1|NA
CAWGGGNYNEQFF
TGTGCCTGGGGTGGGGGGAACTACAATGAGCAGTTCTTC
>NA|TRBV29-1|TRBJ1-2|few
CSVQSPGRAGYTF
TGCAGCGTCCAATCCCCGGGCAGGGCAGGCTACACCTTC
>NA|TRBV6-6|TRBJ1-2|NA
CASSPVQVVNYGYTF
TGTGCCAGCAGTCCAGTACAGGTAGTCAACTATGGCTACACCTTC
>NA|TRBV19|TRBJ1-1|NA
CASSIGGQVRTEAFF
TGTGCCAGTAGTATAGGCGGCCAGGTGCGAACTGAAGCTTTCTTT
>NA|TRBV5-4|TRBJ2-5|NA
CASSLDSDQYF
TGTGCCAGCAGCTTGGACAGCGACCAGTACTTC